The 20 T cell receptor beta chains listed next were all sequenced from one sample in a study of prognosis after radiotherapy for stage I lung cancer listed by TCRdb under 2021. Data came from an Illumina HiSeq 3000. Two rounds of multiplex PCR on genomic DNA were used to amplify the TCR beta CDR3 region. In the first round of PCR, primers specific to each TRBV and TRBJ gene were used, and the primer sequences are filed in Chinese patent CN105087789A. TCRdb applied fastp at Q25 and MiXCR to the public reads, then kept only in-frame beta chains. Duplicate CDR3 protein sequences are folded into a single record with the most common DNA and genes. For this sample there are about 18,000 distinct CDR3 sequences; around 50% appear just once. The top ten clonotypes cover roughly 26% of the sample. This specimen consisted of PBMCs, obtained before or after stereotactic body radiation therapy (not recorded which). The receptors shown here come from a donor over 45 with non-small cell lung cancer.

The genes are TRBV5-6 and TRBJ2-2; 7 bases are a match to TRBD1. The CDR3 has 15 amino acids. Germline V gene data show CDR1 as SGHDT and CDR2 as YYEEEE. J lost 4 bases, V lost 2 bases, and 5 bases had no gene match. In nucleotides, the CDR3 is TGTGCCAGCAGCTTTTCGACAGGGACCACCGGGGAGCTGTTTTTT. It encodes CASSFSTGTTGELFF.

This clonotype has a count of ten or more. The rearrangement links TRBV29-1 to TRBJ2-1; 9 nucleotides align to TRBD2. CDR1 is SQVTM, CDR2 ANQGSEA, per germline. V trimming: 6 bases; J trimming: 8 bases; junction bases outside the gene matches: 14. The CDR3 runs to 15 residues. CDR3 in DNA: TGCAGCGTGGGGGGCCGGCGGGAGGGGGGTCATGAGCAGTTCTTC. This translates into CSVGGRREGGHEQFF.

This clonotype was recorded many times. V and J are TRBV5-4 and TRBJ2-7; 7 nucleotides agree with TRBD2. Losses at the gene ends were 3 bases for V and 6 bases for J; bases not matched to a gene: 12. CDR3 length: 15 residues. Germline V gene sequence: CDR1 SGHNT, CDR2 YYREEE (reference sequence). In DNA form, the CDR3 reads TGTGCCAGCAGCTCCTCTAGCGGCGACCCCCTCGAGCAGTACTTC. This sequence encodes CASSSSSGDPLEQYF.

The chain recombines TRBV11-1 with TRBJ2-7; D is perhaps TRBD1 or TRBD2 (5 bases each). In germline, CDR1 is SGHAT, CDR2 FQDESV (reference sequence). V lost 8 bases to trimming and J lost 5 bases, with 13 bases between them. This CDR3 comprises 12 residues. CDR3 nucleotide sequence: TGTGCCAGCGGCCCCGGGACCCACGAGCAGTACTTC. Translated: CASGPGTHEQYF.

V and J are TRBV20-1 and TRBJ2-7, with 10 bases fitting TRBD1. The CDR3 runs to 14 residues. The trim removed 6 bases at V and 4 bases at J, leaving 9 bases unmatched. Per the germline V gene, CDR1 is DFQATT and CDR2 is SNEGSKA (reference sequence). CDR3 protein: CSAQTGQGVYEQYF. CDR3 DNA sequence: TGCAGTGCGCAGACAGGACAGGGGGTGTACGAGCAGTACTTC.

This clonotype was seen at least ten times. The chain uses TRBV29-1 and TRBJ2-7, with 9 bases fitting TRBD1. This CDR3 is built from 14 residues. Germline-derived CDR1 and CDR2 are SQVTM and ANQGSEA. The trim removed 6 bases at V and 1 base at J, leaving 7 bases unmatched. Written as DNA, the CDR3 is TGCAGCGTGGCCCCAGGACAGGGGTCCTACGAGCAGTACTTC. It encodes CSVAPGQGSYEQYF.

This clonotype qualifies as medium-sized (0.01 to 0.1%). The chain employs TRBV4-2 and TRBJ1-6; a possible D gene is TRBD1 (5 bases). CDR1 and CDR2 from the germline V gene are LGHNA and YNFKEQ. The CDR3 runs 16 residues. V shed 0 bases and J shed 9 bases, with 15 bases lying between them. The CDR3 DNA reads TGTGCCAGCAGCCAAGATCCGGGCAGCGGGGGTTCACCCCTCCACTTT. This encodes CASSQDPGSGGSPLHF.

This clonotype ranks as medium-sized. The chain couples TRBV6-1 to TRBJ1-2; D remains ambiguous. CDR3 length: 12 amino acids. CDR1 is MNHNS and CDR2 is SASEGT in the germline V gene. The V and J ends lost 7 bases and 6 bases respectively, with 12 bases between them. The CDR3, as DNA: TGTGCCAGCACCGAGAGGTTGCATGGCTACACCTTC. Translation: CASTERLHGYTF.

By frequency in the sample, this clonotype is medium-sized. CDR3 loop: CSANTLTSGHNEQFF. The CDR3 nucleotides read TGCAGTGCTAACACCCTGACTAGCGGGCACAATGAGCAGTTCTTC. This chain uses TRBV20-1 with TRBJ2-1; 10 nucleotides agree with TRBD2. From germline, CDR1 is DFQATT and CDR2 SNEGSKA (reference sequence). V shed 4 bases and J 5 bases; nucleotides not matched to a gene: 8. This CDR3 contains 15 residues.

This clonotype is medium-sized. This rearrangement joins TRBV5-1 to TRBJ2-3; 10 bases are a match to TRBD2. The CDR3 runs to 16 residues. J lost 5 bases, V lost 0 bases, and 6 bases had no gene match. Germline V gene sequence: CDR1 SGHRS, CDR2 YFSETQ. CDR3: CASSLVGTSERDTQYF. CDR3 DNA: TGCGCCAGCAGCTTGGTTGGGACTAGCGAACGAGATACGCAGTATTTT. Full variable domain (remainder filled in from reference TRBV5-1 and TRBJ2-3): KAGVTQTPRYLIKTRGQQVTLSCSPISGHRSVSWYQQTPGQGLQFLFEYFSETQRNKGNFPGRFSGRQFSNSRSEMNVSTLELGDSALYLCASSLVGTSERDTQYFGPGTRLTVL.

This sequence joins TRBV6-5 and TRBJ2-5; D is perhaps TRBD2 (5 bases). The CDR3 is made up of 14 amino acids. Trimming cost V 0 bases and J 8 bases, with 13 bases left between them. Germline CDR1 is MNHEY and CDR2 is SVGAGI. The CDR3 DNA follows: TGTGCCAGCAGTTACTCCGGAGGTTGGGATACCCAGTACTTC. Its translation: CASSYSGGWDTQYF.

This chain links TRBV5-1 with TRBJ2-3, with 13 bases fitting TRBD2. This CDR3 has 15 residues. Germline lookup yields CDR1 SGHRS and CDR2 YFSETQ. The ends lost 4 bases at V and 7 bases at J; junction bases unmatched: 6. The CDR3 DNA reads TGCGCCAGCAGCACGACTAGCGGGGGGTGGAATACGCAGTATTTT. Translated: CASSTTSGGWNTQYF.

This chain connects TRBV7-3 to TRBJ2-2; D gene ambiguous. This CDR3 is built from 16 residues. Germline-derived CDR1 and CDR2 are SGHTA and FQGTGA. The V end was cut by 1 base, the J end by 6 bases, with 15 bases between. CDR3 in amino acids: CASSLIRSNPPGELFF. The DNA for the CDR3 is TGTGCCAGCAGCTTAATACGTTCGAACCCTCCCGGGGAGCTGTTTTTT.

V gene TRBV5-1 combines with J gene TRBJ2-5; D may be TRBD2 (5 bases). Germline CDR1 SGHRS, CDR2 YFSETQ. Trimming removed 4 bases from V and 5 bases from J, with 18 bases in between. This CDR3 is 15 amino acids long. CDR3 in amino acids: CASSVRTVWEETQYF. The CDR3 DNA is TGCGCCAGCAGCGTCCGCACAGTTTGGGAGGAGACCCAGTACTTC.

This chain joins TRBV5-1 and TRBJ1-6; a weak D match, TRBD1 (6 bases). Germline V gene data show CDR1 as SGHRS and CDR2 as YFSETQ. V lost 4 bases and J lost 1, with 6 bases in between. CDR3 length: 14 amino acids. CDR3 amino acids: CASSQGSYNSPLHF. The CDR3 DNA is TGCGCCAGCAGCCAGGGGTCCTATAATTCACCCCTCCACTTT.

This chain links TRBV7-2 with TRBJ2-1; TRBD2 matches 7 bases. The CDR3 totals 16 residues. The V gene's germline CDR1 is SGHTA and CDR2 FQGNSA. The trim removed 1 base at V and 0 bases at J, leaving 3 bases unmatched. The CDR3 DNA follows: TGTGCCAGCAGCTTAGATGCTAGCGGCTCCTACAATGAGCAGTTCTTC. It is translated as CASSLDASGSYNEQFF.

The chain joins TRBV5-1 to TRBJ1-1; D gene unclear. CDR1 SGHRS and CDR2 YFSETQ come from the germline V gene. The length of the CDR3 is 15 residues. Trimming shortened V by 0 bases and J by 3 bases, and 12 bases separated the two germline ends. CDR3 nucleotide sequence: TGCGCCAGCAGCTTGGAGGTGCTCTTGGACACTGAAGCTTTCTTT. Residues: CASSLEVLLDTEAFF.

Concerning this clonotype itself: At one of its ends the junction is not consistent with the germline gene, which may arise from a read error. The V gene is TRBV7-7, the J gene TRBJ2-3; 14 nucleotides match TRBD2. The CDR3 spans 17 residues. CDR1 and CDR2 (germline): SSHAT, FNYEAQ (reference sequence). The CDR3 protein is CASSPGLAGVGTDTQYF. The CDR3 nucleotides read TGTGCTAGCAGCCCGGGACTAGCGGGAGTCGGGACAGATACGCAGTATTTT.

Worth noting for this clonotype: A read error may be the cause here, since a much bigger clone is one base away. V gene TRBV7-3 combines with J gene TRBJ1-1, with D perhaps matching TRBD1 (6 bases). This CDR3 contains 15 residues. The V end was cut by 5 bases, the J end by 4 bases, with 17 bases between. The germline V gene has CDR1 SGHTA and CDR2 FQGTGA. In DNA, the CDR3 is TGTGCCAGCAGCCCAACGGGGGGCGTAGGCACTGAAGCTTTCTTT. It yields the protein CASSPTGGVGTEAFF.

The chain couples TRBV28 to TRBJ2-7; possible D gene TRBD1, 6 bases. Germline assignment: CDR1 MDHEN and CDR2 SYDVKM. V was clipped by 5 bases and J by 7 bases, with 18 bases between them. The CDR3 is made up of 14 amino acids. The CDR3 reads CASSPSGQVYEQYF. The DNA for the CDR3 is TGTGCCAGCAGTCCCTCGGGACAAGTCTATGAGCAGTACTTC.